This T cell receptor beta chain was profiled in a study of beta chain features in type 1 diabetes. Across the study: Age, gender, cell numbers and subset yield matched between patients and controls. Study-wide points: In all four CD4+ subsets, TCRB CDR3 length was significantly, moderately reduced in type 1 diabetes.

Every isolated RNA sample was fully reverse transcribed, so sequencing captured expressed TCRB transcripts. Clones were read by immunoSEQ multiplex PCR, and TCRdb kept only the in-frame ones, dropping some. In the table there are about 340,000 clones, less than 15% of which are singletons. CD45RO/CCR7/CD25/CD127/CD95/CD27 staining was used to isolate CD4+ naive, central memory, regulatory and stem cell-like memory cells by sorting. CDR1 is MNHNY and CDR2 is SVGAGI in the germline V gene (reference sequence). V was trimmed by 2 bases and J by 1 base, leaving 11 bases between them. The CDR3 has 15 amino acids. This clone appeared a few times. What it binds is not known.

The chain carries TRBV6-6 and TRBJ2-5; D is perhaps TRBD2 (6 bases). Sequencing was performed on naive CD4+ T cells from blood. The sequence came from a woman younger than 35 with type 1 diabetes. CDR3 in DNA: TGTGCCAGCAGTTACGCCCTGGGGGGCCAAGAGACCCAGTACTTC. Translating it yields CASSYALGGQETQYF.